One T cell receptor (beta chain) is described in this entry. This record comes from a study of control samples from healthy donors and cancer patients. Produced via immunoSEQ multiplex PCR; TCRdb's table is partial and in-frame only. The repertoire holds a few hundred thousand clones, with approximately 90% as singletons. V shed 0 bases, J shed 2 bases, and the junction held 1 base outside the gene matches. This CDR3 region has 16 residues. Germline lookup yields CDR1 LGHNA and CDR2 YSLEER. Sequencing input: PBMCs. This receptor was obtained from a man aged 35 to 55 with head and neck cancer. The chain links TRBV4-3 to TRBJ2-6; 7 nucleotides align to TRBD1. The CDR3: CASSQDQGAGANVLTF. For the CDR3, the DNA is TGCGCCAGCAGCCAAGATCAGGGGGCTGGGGCCAACGTCCTGACTTTC.